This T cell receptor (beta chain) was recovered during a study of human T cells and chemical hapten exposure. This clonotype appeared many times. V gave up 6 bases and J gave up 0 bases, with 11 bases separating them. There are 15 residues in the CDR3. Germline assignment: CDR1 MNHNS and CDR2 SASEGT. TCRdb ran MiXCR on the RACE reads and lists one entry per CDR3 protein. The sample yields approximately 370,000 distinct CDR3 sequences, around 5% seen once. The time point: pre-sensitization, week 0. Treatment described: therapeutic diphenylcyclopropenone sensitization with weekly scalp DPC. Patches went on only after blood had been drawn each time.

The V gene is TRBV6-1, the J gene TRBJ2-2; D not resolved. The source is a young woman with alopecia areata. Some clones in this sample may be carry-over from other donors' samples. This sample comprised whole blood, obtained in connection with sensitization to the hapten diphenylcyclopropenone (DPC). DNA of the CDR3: TGTGCCAGCAGGGCTCCGGCAACGAACACCGGGGAGCTGTTTTTT. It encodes CASRAPATNTGELFF.